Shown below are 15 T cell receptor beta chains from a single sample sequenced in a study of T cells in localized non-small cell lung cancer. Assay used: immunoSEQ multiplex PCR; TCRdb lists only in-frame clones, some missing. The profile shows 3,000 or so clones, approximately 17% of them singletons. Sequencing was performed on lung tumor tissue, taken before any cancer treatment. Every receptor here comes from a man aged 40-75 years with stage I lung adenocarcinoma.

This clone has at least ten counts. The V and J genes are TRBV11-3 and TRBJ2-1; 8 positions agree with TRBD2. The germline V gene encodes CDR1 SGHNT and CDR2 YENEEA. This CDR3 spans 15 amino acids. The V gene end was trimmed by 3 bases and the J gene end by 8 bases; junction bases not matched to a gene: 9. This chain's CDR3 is CASSFGGGPGDEQFF. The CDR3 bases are TGTGCCAGCAGCTTCGGCGGGGGGCCCGGGGATGAGCAGTTCTTC.

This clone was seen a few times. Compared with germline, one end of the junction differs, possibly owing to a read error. The CDR3 coding sequence is TGTGCCAGCAGTGACTCCAGGGGGCAGGTAAATGAGCAGTTCTTC. It translates to CASSDSRGQVNEQFF. The chain uses TRBV6-8 and TRBJ2-1; TRBD1 agrees at 8 bases. The CDR3 has 15 amino acids. Germline-derived CDR1 and CDR2 are MNHGY and SAAAGT.

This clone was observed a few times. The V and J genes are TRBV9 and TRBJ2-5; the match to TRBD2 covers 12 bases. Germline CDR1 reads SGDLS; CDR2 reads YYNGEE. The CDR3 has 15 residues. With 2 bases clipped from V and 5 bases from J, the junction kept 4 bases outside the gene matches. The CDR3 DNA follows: TGTGCCAGCAGCGTTCTAGCGGGGGGGCTTGAGACCCAGTACTTC. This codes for CASSVLAGGLETQYF.

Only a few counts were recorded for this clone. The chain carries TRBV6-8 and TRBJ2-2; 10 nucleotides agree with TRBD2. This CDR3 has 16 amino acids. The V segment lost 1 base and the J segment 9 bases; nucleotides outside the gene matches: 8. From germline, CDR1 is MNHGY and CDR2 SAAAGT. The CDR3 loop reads CASSYWLAGVVRELFF. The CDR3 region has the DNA TGTGCCAGCAGTTACTGGCTAGCGGGAGTAGTGCGGGAGCTGTTTTTT.

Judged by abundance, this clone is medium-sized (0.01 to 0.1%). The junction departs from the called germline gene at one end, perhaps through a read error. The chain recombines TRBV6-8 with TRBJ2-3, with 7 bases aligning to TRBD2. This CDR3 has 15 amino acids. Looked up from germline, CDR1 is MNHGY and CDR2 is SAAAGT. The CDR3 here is CASSDSAGSTDTQYF. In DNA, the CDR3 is TGTGCCAGCAGTGACTCAGCGGGGAGCACAGATACGCAGTATTTT.

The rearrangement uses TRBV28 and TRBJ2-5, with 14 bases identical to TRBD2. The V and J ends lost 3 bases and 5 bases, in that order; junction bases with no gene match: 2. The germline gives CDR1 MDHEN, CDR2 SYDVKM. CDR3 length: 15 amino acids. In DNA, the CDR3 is TGTGCCAGCAGTTTGGGGACTAGCGGGGGTGAGACCCAGTACTTC. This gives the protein CASSLGTSGGETQYF.

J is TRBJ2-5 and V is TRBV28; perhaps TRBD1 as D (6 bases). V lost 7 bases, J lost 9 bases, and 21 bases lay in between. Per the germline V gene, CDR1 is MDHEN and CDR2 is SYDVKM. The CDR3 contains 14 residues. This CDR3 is CASKTGQQRAAQYF. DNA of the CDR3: TGTGCCAGCAAAACCGGACAGCAAAGAGCGGCCCAGTACTTC.

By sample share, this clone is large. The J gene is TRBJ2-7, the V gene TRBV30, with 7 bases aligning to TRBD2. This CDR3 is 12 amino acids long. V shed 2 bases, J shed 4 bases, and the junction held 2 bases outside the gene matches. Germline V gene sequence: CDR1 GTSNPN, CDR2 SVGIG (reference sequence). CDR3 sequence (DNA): TGTGCCTGGAGTTGGGGGGGTTACGAGCAGTACTTC. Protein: CAWSWGGYEQYF.

CDR3 amino acids: CASSLDRGKEKWGYTF. Written as DNA, the CDR3 is TGTGCCAGCAGTCTTGACAGGGGAAAAGAAAAGTGGGGCTACACCTTC. The chain couples TRBV6-8 to TRBJ1-2, with 8 bases fitting TRBD1. This CDR3 spans 16 amino acids. In germline, CDR1 is MNHGY, CDR2 SAAAGT. Unmatched junction bases numbered 16, after V lost 5 bases and J lost 8 bases.

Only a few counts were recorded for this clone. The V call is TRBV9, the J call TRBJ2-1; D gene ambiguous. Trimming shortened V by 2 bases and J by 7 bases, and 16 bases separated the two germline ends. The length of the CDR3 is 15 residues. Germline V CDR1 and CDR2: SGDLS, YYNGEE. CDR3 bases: TGTGCCAGCAGCGTTAGTCTATCCGGCATGAATGAGCAGTTCTTC. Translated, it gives CASSVSLSGMNEQFF.

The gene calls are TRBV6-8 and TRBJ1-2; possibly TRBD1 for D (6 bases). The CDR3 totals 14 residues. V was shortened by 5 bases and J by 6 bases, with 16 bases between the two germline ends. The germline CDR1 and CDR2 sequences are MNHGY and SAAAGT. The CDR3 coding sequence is TGTGCCAGCAGTCAACAGGGAGGGGGTGATGGCTACACCTTC. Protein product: CASSQQGGGDGYTF.

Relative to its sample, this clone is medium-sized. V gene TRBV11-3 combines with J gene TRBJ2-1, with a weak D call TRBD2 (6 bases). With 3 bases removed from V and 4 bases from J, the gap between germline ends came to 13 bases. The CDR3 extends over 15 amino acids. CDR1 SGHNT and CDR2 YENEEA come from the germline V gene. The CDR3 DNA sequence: TGTGCCAGCAGCTTTGGCGGGGACCCTTACAATGAGCAGTTCTTC. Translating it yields CASSFGGDPYNEQFF.

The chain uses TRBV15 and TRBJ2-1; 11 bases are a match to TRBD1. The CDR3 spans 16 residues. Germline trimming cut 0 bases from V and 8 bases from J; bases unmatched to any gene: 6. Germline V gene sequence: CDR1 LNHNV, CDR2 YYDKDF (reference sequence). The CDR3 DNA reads TGTGCCACCAGCAGAGAGGTTGGACAGGGGGCTGATGAGCAGTTCTTC. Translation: CATSREVGQGADEQFF.

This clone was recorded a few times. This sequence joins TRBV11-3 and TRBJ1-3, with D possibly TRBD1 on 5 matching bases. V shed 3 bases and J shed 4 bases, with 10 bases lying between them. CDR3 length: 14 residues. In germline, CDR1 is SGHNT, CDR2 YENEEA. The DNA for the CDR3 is TGTGCCAGCAGCTTTCAGGGAGAGGGAAACACCATATATTTT. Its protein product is CASSFQGEGNTIYF.

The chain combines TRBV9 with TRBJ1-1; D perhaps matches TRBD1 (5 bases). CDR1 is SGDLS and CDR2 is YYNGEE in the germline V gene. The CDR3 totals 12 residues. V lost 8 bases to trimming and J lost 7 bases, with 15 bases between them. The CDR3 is CASKFTRGEAFF. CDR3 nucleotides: TGTGCCAGTAAATTTACTAGGGGTGAAGCTTTCTTT.